This TCR beta chain was captured by sequencing in a study of blood T cell repertoires in COVID-19 (TCRdb year 2020). About the investigation overall: Samples from collaborators originated in the United States, Italy and Spain and spanned both the acute and convalescent phases of COVID-19. The dataset comprised deeply sampled blood TCRbeta repertoires from subjects exposed to, actively infected with, or recovered from COVID-19. Nearly every sample came with metadata listing a de-identified subject ID, COVID-19 status, age in years and sex. Samples were obtained from the ongoing ImmuneRACE study (first 160 participants) and from about 1,300 subjects provided by 6 global collaborators. The prospective study material was composed of cDNA or gDNA derived from T cells, B-cell-depleted T cells, or PBMCs. Where available, HLA class I and class II types were obtained from metadata supplied by the sample provider rather than from assay-based typing. The repertoires were made available in a free public database intended to serve as a resource for research on the immune response to SARS-CoV-2.

One collaborating source in Seattle enrolled patients during active infection and followed them longitudinally through the course of disease. Whole blood was collected in K2EDTA tubes by collaborating institutions according to the institutions' own protocols. For TCRbeta analysis, collaborators shipped samples as frozen whole blood, isolated PBMCs, or DNA extracted from either of those sample types. Including cysteine and phenylalanine, the CDR3 has 16 amino acids. Only CDR3 DNA is held: 48 bases, read in frame from base 1. Trimming removed 4 bases from V and 10 bases from J, leaving 23 bases between the germline ends. CDR1 and CDR2 (LNHDA, SQIVND) derive from the germline V gene (reference sequence). TCRbeta CDR3 regions were amplified from genomic DNA by means of the immunoSEQ Assay, a bias-controlled multiplex PCR. In the authors' own workflow: Within the assay, amplification of reference gene primers was used to estimate how many nucleated cells each sample contained. To quantify the absolute abundance of each unique TCRbeta CDR3 rearrangement, sequence reads were collapsed and filtered. For each sample, productive Simpson clonality was calculated as the square root of Simpson's diversity index across productive rearrangements. This is the immuneACCESS table as TCRdb keeps it, with only in-frame sequences that have V and J called. A part of the clones is gone; compared with another copy, unresolved V genes explain less than half, and the rest is unexplained. The V and J calls and clone size are taken from that table; D and trimming were inferred from the DNA. The sample table lists about 170,000 clones, over 80% of them with a count of one. The ten biggest clones cover about 8.1% of the sample.

As to this clone: The antigen it recognizes is unknown. Base quality data are lacking; no much larger clone is found one base away.

Beyond this particular receptor, the publication reports: The amount of clinical and demographic metadata varied by source and participant and was provided uncurated.

The chain was built from TRBV19 and TRBJ2-1, with a weak D call of TRBD1 (6 bases match). This TCR was sampled from a woman aged 80 or over with COVID-19, enrolled during active disease. Material: peripheral blood. The CDR3 has the sequence CASSNTGSRVLPEQFF. The DNA sequence follows: TGTGCCAGTAGTAATACAGGGTCCCGGGTTCTTCCCGAGCAGTTCTTC.